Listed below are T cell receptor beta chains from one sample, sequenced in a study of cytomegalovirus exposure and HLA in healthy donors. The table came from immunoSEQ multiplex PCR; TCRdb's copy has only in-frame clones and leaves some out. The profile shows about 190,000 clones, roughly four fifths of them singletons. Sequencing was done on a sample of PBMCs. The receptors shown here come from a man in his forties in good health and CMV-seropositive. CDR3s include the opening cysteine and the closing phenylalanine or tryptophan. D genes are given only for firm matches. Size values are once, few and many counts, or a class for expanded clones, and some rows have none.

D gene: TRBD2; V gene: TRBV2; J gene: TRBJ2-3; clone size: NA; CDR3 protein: CASRERVAGGRTDTQYF; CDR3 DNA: TGTGCCAGCAGGGAGAGGGTAGCGGGGGGGCGGACAGATACGCAGTATTTT
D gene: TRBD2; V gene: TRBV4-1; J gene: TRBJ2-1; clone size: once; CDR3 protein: CASSHPSGGASLGEQFF; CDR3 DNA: TGCGCCAGCAGCCACCCTAGCGGGGGGGCCTCACTGGGTGAGCAGTTCTTC
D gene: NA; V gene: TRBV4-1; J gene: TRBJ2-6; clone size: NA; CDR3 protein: CASSQEAGAPYSGANVLTF; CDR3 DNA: TGCGCCAGCAGCCAAGAGGCAGGGGCCCCTTACTCTGGGGCCAACGTCCTGACTTTC
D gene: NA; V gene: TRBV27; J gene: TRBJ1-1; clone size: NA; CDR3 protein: CASSPKWGKNTEAFF; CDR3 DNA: TGTGCCAGCAGTCCCAAGTGGGGCAAGAACACTGAAGCTTTCTTT
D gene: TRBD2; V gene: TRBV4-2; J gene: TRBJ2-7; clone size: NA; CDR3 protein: CASSQEAGTISSYEQYF; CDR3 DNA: TGTGCCAGCAGCCAAGAAGCCGGGACTATCAGCTCCTACGAGCAGTACTTC
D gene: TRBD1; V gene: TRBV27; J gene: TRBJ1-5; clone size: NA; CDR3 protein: CASSRRPPGTGKGNQPQHF; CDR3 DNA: TGTGCCAGCAGCCGAAGACCCCCAGGGACAGGGAAAGGCAATCAGCCCCAGCATTTT
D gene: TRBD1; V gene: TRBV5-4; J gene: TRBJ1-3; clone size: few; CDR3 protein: CASSGTGQAYSGNTIYF; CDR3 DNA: TGTGCCAGCAGCGGGACGGGACAGGCATACTCTGGAAACACCATATATTTT
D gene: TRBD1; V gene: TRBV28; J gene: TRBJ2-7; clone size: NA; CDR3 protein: CASSNRGFEQYF; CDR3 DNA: TGTGCCAGCAGTAACAGGGGGTTTGAGCAGTACTTC
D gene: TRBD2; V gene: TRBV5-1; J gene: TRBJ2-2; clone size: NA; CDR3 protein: CASSKLAGEAGELFF; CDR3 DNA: TGCGCCAGCAGCAAACTAGCGGGGGAGGCCGGGGAGCTGTTTTTT
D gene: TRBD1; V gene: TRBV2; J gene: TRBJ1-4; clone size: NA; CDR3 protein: CASSVPGGAEKLFF; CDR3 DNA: TGTGCCAGCAGTGTCCCAGGGGGCGCAGAAAAACTGTTTTTT